This TCR beta chain was profiled in a study of T cells in Graves' hyperthyroidism and ophthalmopathy. About the study: Specimen type is peripheral blood, collected at initial diagnosis prior to any treatment. Study-wide results and limits: Clonotypes that were expanded in thyroid above 0.001 mostly appeared in blood too.

This clonotype has at least ten counts. Its antigen is currently unknown. Exclusion of a patient resulted from uncontrolled infection, other autoimmune disease, pregnancy or lactation. The PBMCs were sourced from fresh peripheral blood (around 10 ml). This CDR3 is built from 15 residues. Germline values: CDR1 SEHNR, CDR2 FQNEAQ (reference sequence). With V trimmed by 5 bases and J by 2 bases, 8 bases remained unmatched. Amplification targeted TCR beta CDR3 regions from RNA transcripts. HTBI primers were employed in a first-round RT-PCR of the TCR CDR3. TCRdb redid the calling of the multiplex PCR reads with MiXCR, one entry per CDR3 protein. The sample consists of nearly 600,000 distinct CDR3 sequences, 11% to 15% of them appearing once.

Sequences were obtained from blood. This chain links TRBV7-9 with TRBJ2-5, with TRBD1 matching over 7 bases. The source of this sequence is a woman between 18 and 30 years old with Graves' ophthalmopathy. The DNA for the CDR3 is TGTGCCAGCAGCCGAGCGCTGGGACAGCAAGAGACCCAGTACTTC. Translating it yields CASSRALGQQETQYF. The full variable domain, rest sourced from reference TRBV7-9 and TRBJ2-5, is DTGVSQNPRHKITKRGQNVTFRCDPISEHNRLYWYRQTLGQGPEFLTYFQNEAQLEKSRLLSDRFSAERPKGSFSTLEIQRTEQGDSAMYLCASSRALGQQETQYFGPGTRLLVL.